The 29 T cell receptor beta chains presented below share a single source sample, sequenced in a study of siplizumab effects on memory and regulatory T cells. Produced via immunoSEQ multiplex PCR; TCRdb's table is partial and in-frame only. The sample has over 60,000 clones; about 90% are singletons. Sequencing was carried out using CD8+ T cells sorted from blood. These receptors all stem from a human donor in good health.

The CDR3 bases are TGTGCCAGCTGGGCGAGGCCCCTTGTGGGCACTGAAGCTTTCTTT. It yields the protein CASWARPLVGTEAFF. The gene calls are TRBV6-1 and TRBJ1-1; D not resolved. V lost 8 bases and J 4 bases, leaving 20 bases between the germline ends. This CDR3 contains 15 residues. CDR1 is MNHNS and CDR2 is SASEGT in the germline V gene.

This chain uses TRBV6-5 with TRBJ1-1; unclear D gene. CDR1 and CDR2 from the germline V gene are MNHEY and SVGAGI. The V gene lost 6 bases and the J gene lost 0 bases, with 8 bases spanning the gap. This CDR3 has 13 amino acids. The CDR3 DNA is TGTGCCAGCAGACCAAGGGTGAACACTGAAGCTTTCTTT. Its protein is CASRPRVNTEAFF.

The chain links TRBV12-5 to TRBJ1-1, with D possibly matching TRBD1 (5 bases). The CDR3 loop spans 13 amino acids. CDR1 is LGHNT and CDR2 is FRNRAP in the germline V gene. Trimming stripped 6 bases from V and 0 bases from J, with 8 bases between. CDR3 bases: TGTGCTAGTGGGGCAGGGTTGAACACTGAAGCTTTCTTT. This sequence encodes CASGAGLNTEAFF. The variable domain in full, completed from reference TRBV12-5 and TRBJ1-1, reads DARVTQTPRHKVTEMGQEVTMRCQPILGHNTVFWYRQTMMQGLELLAYFRNRAPLDDSGMPKDRFSAEMPDATLATLKIQPSEPRDSAVYFCASGAGLNTEAFFGQGTRLTVV.

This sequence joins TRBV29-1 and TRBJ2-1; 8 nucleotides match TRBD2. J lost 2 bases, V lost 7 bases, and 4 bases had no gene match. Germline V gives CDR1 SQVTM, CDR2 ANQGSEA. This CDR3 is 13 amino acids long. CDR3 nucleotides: TGCAGCGGTCGACTAGCGACCTACAATGAGCAGTTCTTC. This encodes CSGRLATYNEQFF.

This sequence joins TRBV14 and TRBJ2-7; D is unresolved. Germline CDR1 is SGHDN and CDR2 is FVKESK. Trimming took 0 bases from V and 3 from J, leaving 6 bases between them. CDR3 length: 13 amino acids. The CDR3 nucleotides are TGTGCCAGCAGCCAAGATTGGCTCTACGAGCAGTACTTC. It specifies CASSQDWLYEQYF.

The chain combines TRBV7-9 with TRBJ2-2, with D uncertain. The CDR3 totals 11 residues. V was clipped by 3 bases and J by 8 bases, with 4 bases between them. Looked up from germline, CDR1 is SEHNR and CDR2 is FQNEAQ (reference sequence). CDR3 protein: CASSFTGELFF. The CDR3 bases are TGTGCCAGCAGCTTCACAGGGGAGCTGTTTTTT.

CDR3 amino acids: CASSSRPGLAANTGELFF. The CDR3 bases are TGTGCCAGCAGCTCCCGCCCCGGACTAGCGGCGAACACCGGGGAGCTGTTTTTT. The rearrangement joins TRBV11-3 to TRBJ2-2; 10 positions agree with TRBD2. Germline trimming cut 4 bases from V and 0 bases from J; bases unmatched to any gene: 8. The germline V gene has CDR1 SGHNT and CDR2 YENEEA. The CDR3 covers 18 residues.

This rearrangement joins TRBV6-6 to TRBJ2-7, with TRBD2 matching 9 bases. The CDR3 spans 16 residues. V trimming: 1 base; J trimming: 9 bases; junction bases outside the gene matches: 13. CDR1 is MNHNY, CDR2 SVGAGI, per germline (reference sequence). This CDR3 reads CASSYLTSGVGEGQYF. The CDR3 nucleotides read TGTGCCAGCAGTTACTTGACTAGCGGAGTGGGCGAAGGGCAGTACTTC.

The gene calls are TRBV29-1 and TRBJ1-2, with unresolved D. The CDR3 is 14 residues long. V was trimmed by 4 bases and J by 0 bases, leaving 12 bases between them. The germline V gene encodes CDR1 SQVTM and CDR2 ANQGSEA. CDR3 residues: CSVVAGQANYGYTF. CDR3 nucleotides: TGCAGCGTTGTAGCTGGGCAGGCTAACTATGGCTACACCTTC.

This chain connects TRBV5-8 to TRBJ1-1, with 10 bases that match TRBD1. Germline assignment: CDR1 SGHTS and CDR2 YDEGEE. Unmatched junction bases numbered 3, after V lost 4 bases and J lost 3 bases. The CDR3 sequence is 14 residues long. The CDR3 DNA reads TGTGCCAGCAGCAAGGACAGGGGGTACACTGAAGCTTTCTTT. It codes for CASSKDRGYTEAFF.

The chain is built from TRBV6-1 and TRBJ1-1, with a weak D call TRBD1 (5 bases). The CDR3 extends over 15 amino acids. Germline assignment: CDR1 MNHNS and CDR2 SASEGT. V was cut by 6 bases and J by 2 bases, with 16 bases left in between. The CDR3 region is CASRWRGQDNTEAFF. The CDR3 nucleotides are TGTGCCAGCAGATGGAGGGGTCAGGATAACACTGAAGCTTTCTTT.

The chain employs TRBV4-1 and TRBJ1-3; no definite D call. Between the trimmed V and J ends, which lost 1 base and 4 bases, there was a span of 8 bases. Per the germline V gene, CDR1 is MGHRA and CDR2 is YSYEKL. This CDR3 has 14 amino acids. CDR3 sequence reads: CASSQGPAGNTIYF. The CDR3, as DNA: TGCGCCAGCAGCCAAGGTCCAGCGGGAAACACCATATATTTT.

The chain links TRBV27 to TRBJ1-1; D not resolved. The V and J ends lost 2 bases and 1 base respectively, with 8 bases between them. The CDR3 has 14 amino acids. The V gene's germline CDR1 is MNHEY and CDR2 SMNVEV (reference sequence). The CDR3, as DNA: TGTGCCAGCAGTTTAAGAGAGACGAACACTGAAGCTTTCTTT. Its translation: CASSLRETNTEAFF.

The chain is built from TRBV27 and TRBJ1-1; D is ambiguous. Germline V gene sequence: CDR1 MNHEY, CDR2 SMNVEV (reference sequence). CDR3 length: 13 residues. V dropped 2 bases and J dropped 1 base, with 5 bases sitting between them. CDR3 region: CASSLAENTEAFF. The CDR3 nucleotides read TGTGCCAGCAGTTTAGCGGAGAACACTGAAGCTTTCTTT.

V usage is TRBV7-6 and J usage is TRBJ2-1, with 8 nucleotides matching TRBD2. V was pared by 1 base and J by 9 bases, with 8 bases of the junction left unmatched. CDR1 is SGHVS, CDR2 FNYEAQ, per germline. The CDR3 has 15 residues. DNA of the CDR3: TGTGCCAGCAGCTTAGGTACGAGCGGGAGAAGTGAGCAGTTCTTC. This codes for CASSLGTSGRSEQFF. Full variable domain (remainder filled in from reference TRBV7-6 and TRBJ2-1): GAGVSQSPRYKVTKRGQDVALRCDPISGHVSLYWYRQALGQGPEFLTYFNYEAQQDKSGLPNDRFSAERPEGSISTLTIQRTEQRDSAMYRCASSLGTSGRSEQFFGPGTRLTVL.

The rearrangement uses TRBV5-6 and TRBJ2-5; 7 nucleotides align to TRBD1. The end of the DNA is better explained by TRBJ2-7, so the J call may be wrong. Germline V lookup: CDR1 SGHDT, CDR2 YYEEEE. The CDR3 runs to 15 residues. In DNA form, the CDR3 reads TGTGCCAGCAGCCACCGACAGGGTTTGGCCTACGAGCAGTACTTC. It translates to CASSHRQGLAYEQYF.

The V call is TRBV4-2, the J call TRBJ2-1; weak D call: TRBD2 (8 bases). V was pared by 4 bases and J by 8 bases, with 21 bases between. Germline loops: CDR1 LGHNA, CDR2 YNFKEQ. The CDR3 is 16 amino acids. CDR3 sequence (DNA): TGTGCCAGCAGCCTCAGGGGGAGCGGGAGTATGCATGAGCAGTTCTTC. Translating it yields CASSLRGSGSMHEQFF.

CDR3 sequence reads: CASRAGTASYNEQFF. The CDR3 nucleotides are TGTGCCAGCAGGGCAGGGACCGCGTCCTACAATGAGCAGTTCTTC. The gene calls are TRBV27 and TRBJ2-1; D might be TRBD1 or TRBD2, each matching 5 bases. Trimming took 6 bases from V and 1 from J, leaving 13 bases between them. This CDR3 is built from 15 residues. Germline CDR1 MNHEY, CDR2 SMNVEV (reference sequence).

DNA of the CDR3: TGTGCCAGCAGCGCCGTGACAGGGGGTGTCTATGGCTACACCTTC. The encoded protein is CASSAVTGGVYGYTF. This chain joins TRBV9 and TRBJ1-2, with 9 positions matching TRBD1. The V segment lost 3 bases and the J segment 4 bases; nucleotides outside the gene matches: 7. Germline V lookup: CDR1 SGDLS, CDR2 YYNGEE. The CDR3 has 15 amino acids.

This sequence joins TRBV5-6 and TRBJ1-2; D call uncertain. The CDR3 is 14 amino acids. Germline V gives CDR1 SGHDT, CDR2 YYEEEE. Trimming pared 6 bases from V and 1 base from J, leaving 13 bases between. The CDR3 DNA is TGTGCCAGCATCGGGCTAAGGTTTAACTATGGCTACACCTTC. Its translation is CASIGLRFNYGYTF.

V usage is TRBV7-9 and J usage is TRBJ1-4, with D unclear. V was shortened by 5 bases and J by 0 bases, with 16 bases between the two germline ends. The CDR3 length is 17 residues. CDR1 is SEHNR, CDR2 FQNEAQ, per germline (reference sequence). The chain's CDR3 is CASSPYSVGATNEKLFF. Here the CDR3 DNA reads TGTGCCAGCAGCCCCTATTCGGTTGGGGCAACTAATGAAAAACTGTTTTTT.

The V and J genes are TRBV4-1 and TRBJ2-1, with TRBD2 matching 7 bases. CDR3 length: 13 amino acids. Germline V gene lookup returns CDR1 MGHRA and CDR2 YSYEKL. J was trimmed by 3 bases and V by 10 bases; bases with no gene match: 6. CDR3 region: CATREVRYNEQFF. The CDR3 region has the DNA TGCGCCACCCGGGAGGTACGCTACAATGAGCAGTTCTTC.

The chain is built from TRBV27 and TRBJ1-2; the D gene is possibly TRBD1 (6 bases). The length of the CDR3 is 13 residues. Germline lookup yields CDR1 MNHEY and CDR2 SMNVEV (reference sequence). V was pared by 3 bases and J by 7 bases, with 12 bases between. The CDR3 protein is CASSFTGNSGYTF. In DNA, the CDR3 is TGTGCCAGCAGTTTCACAGGGAATTCTGGCTACACCTTC.

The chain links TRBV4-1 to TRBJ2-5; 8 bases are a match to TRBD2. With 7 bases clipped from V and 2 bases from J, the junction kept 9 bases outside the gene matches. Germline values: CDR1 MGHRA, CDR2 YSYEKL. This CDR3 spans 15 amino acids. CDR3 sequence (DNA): TGCGCCAGCACCATCAGCGGGAGCTCTCAAGAGACCCAGTACTTC. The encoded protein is CASTISGSSQETQYF.

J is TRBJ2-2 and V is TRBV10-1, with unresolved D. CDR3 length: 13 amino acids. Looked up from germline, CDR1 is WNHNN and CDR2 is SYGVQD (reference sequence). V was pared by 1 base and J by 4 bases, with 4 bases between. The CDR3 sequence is CASSEWGTGELFF. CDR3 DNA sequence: TGCGCCAGCAGTGAGTGGGGCACCGGGGAGCTGTTTTTT.

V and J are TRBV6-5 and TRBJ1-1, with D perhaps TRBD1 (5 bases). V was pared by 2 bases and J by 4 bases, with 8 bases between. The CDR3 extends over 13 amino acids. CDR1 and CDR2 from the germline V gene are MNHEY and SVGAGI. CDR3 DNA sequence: TGTGCCAGCAGTTACGGGGGAGCCACTGAAGCTTTCTTT. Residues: CASSYGGATEAFF.

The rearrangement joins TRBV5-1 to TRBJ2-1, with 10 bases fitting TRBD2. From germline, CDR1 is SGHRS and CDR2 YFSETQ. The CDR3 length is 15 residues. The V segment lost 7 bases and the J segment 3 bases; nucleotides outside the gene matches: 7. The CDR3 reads CASYATSGIYNEQFF. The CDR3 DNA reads TGCGCCAGCTATGCAACTAGCGGGATCTACAATGAGCAGTTCTTC.

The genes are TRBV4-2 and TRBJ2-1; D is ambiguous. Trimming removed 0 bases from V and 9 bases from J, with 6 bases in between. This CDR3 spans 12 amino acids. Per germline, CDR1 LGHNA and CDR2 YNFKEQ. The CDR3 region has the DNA TGTGCCAGCAGCCAAGAGGGCATTGAGCAGTTCTTC. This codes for CASSQEGIEQFF.

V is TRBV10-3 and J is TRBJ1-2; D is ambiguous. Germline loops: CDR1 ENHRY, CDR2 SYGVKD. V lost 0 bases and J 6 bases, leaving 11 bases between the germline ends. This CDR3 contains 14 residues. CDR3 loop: CAISESRDGDGYTF. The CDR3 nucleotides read TGTGCCATCAGTGAGTCACGGGATGGGGATGGCTACACCTTC.